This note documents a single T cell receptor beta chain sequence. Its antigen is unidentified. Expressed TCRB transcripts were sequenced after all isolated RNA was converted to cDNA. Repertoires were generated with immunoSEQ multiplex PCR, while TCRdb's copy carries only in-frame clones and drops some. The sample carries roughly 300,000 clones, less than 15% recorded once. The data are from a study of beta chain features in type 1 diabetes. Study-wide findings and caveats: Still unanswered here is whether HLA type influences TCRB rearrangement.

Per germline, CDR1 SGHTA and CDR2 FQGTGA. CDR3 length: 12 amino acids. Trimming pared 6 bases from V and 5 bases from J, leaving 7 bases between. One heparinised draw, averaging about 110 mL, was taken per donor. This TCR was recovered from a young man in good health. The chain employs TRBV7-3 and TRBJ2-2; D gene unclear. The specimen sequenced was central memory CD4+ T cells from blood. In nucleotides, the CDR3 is TGTGCCAGCAGACTGGGAACCGGGGAGCTGTTTTTT. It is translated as CASRLGTGELFF.